This T cell receptor beta chain was observed in a study of identical twins' blood T cells. MiXCR, run by TCRdb on the 5' RACE reads, gives a single entry per CDR3 protein. Of around 380,000 distinct CDR3 sequences in the sample, roughly 27% were seen once. CDR1 and CDR2 from the germline V gene are DFQATT and SNEGSKA (reference sequence). Trimming took off 5 bases at V and 4 bases at J, with 17 bases between the two ends. The CDR3 has 14 residues. The specimen sequenced was PBMCs. The rearrangement uses TRBV20-1 and TRBJ1-1; a possible D gene is TRBD1 (5 bases). This receptor was obtained from a woman aged 18 to 55 in good health. The CDR3 region is CSAGGSRHSTEAFF. The CDR3 DNA follows: TGCAGTGCTGGGGGGTCCAGACATTCCACTGAAGCTTTCTTT.